This T cell receptor (beta chain) was profiled in a study of graft-versus-host responses after intestinal transplantation. In germline, CDR1 is MGHRA, CDR2 YSYEKL. V lost 2 bases, J lost 1 base, and 8 bases lay in between. The CDR3 is 14 residues long. Profiling relied on immunoSEQ multiplex PCR, and the TCRdb table lists in-frame clones only, not all of them. This sample has 65,000 to 100,000 clones; under 95% occur once, and the top ten carry more than 0.35%. Study-level findings and limits: Recipient marrow contained GvH clones, some of which appeared first in ileum or blood.

Only one count was recorded for this clone. Its antigen is as yet unknown. The gene calls are TRBV4-1 and TRBJ1-2; no clear D. This specimen consisted of unstimulated CD8+ T cells sorted from spleen or lymph node cells, obtained before transplant. This receptor was taken from a human donor who was the organ donor for an intestinal transplant. CDR3 loop: CASSQQVFNYGYTF. The DNA of the CDR3 is TGCGCCAGCAGCCAACAGGTCTTTAACTATGGCTACACCTTC.